This is a list of T cell receptor beta chains from one sample in a study of T cells in Graves' hyperthyroidism and ophthalmopathy. MiXCR, run by TCRdb on the multiplex PCR reads, gives a single entry per CDR3 protein. The table records hundreds of thousands of distinct CDR3 sequences, about 45% of them present only once. Specimen: peripheral blood or thyroid tissue (not recorded which). All receptors derive from a woman aged 18-29 years with Graves' hyperthyroidism. Both conserved end residues are trimmed from each CDR3. Fields, in order: J gene, V gene, clone size, CDR3 protein. The listing skips clone size in some rows; elsewhere it reads once, few, many or a size class.

J gene: TRBJ1-6
V gene: TRBV11-1
clone size: NA
CDR3 protein: ASSLEALSSYNSPLH

J gene: TRBJ1-1
V gene: TRBV2
clone size: many
CDR3 protein: ASARDIYTEAF

J gene: TRBJ1-5
V gene: TRBV15
clone size: NA
CDR3 protein: ATGRELGVNSNQPQH

J gene: TRBJ2-7
V gene: TRBV20-1
clone size: NA
CDR3 protein: SASVTSGRFDERY

J gene: TRBJ1-2
V gene: TRBV7-4
clone size: NA
CDR3 protein: ASSPTTGLGRGGSNYGYT

J gene: TRBJ2-7
V gene: TRBV7-9
clone size: many
CDR3 protein: ASSQRRRTNEQY

J gene: TRBJ2-5
V gene: TRBV29-1
clone size: NA
CDR3 protein: SAEGPGKETQY

J gene: TRBJ1-1
V gene: TRBV6-5
clone size: NA
CDR3 protein: ASSSGGTNTEAF

J gene: TRBJ1-5
V gene: TRBV25-1
clone size: NA
CDR3 protein: ASTDRGSNQPQH

J gene: TRBJ1-5
V gene: TRBV12-3/TRBV12-4
clone size: few
CDR3 protein: ASTFGQRWNQPQH

J gene: TRBJ1-2
V gene: TRBV7-9
clone size: many
CDR3 protein: ASSNGGGADGYT

J gene: TRBJ1-2
V gene: TRBV25-1
clone size: few
CDR3 protein: ASRHRANYGYT

J gene: TRBJ1-5
V gene: TRBV19
clone size: many
CDR3 protein: ASRYGGQPQH

J gene: TRBJ2-7
V gene: TRBV5-1
clone size: NA
CDR3 protein: ASSLSSGLNYEQY

J gene: TRBJ1-1
V gene: TRBV29-1
clone size: few
CDR3 protein: SFFPQGADTEAF

J gene: TRBJ2-7
V gene: TRBV12-3/TRBV12-4
clone size: NA
CDR3 protein: ASCRDIAYEQY

J gene: TRBJ1-1
V gene: TRBV11-2
clone size: NA
CDR3 protein: ASSFRGQLNTEAF

J gene: TRBJ1-4
V gene: TRBV24-1
clone size: many
CDR3 protein: ATSDHSREKLF

J gene: TRBJ1-5
V gene: TRBV20-1
clone size: NA
CDR3 protein: SARGDSAFNQPQH

J gene: TRBJ2-6
V gene: TRBV25-1
clone size: NA
CDR3 protein: ATQGGLSGANVLT

J gene: TRBJ2-5
V gene: TRBV4-2
clone size: NA
CDR3 protein: AWSPDTVETQY

J gene: TRBJ2-7
V gene: TRBV24-1
clone size: many
CDR3 protein: ATSDYPYAVQY

J gene: TRBJ1-3
V gene: TRBV7-8
clone size: NA
CDR3 protein: ASSQGTAYSGNTIY

J gene: TRBJ2-5
V gene: TRBV5-1
clone size: NA
CDR3 protein: ASSRGQGTQY

J gene: TRBJ2-2
V gene: TRBV24-1
clone size: NA
CDR3 protein: ATSDLSADSDGELF

J gene: TRBJ1-4
V gene: TRBV7-9
clone size: NA
CDR3 protein: ASSRQGTTGPNEKLF

J gene: TRBJ2-5
V gene: TRBV7-9
clone size: NA
CDR3 protein: ASSLQALQGAETQY

J gene: TRBJ1-4
V gene: TRBV2
clone size: NA
CDR3 protein: ASRPGTEKLF

J gene: TRBJ1-5
V gene: TRBV9
clone size: few
CDR3 protein: ASSQDRTGQGKH

J gene: TRBJ2-5
V gene: TRBV4-3
clone size: NA
CDR3 protein: ASSQESGQGETQY

J gene: TRBJ2-7
V gene: TRBV15
clone size: NA
CDR3 protein: ATSRDGKAYEQY

J gene: TRBJ2-2
V gene: TRBV7-8
clone size: few
CDR3 protein: ASSLRGASGMTGELF

J gene: TRBJ2-7
V gene: TRBV4-1
clone size: once
CDR3 protein: ASSRARERSYEQY

J gene: TRBJ1-2
V gene: TRBV7-9
clone size: many
CDR3 protein: ASSLDPYGYT

J gene: TRBJ1-4
V gene: TRBV10-3
clone size: many
CDR3 protein: AISQSTVGQHNEKLF

J gene: TRBJ1-1
V gene: TRBV29-1
clone size: NA
CDR3 protein: SAPPNPGYHEAF

J gene: TRBJ2-7
V gene: TRBV2
clone size: NA
CDR3 protein: ASIPRLGTHGTLYEQY

J gene: TRBJ2-7
V gene: TRBV5-5
clone size: once
CDR3 protein: ASSPSGRGASYEQY

J gene: TRBJ2-5
V gene: TRBV7-7
clone size: many
CDR3 protein: ASSRGRADKETQY

J gene: TRBJ1-5
V gene: TRBV2
clone size: NA
CDR3 protein: ASSAYRGRSNQPQH